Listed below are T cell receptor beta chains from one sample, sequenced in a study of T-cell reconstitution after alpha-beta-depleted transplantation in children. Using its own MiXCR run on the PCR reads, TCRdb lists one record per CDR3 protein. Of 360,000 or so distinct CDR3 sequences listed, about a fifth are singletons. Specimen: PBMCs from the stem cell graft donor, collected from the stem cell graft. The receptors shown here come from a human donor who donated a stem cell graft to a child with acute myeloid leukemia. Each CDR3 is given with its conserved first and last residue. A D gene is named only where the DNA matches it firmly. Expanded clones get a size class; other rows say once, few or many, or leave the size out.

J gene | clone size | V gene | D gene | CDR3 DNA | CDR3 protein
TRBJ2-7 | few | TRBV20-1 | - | TGCAGTGCTGCAGATAGGGCCAAAACAACCTACGAGCAGTACTTC | CSAADRAKTTYEQYF
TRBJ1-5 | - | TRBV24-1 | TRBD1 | TGTGCCACCAGTGATCCACAGGGGGGGCATCAGCCCCAGCATTTT | CATSDPQGGHQPQHF
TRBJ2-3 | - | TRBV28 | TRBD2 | TGTGCCAGCAGTTTGGTCGGCGGGAGTAGTACAGATACGCAGTATTTT | CASSLVGGSSTDTQYF
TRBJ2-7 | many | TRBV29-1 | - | TGCAGCGTTGATGTCGGACAGAGCTCCTACGAGCAGTACTTC | CSVDVGQSSYEQYF
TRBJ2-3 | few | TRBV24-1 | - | TGTGCCACCAGTGACCCTGGCCCGTCGGGTACGCAGTATTTT | CATSDPGPSGTQYF
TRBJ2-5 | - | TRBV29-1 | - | TGCAGCGCCTCCGACAGTAGAGAGACCCAGTACTTC | CSASDSRETQYF
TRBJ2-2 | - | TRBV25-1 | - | TGTGCCAGCAGTGACCCGACAGTTCAGGCGAACACCGGGGAGCTGTTTTTT | CASSDPTVQANTGELFF
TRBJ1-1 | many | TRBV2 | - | TGTGCCAGCAGTGAAGCGGGACGAAAAAACACTGAAGCTTTCTTT | CASSEAGRKNTEAFF
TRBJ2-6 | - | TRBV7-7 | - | TGTGCCAGCAGCCATGGACTGCCTTCTGGGGCCAACGTCCTGACTTTC | CASSHGLPSGANVLTF
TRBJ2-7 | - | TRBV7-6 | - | TGTGCCAGCAGCTTAGATTCTAGCGTGCAGTACTTC | CASSLDSSVQYF
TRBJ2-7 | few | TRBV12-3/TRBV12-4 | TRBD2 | TGTGCCAGCAGTCCGGATGGACTAGCACGCTCCTACGAGCAGTACTTC | CASSPDGLARSYEQYF
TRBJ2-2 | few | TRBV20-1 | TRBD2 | TGCAGTGCTCCCCTGGCACTAGCGGGAGTGACCGGGGAGCTGTTTTTT | CSAPLALAGVTGELFF
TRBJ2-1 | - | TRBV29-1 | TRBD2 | TGCAGCGCGCCGGGGGGGAGGGGATTTTTAAATGAGCAGTTCTTC | CSAPGGRGFLNEQFF
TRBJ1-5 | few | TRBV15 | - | TGTGCCACCAGCACCAACACGGAGGGCCTTGGCAATCAGCCCCAGCATTTT | CATSTNTEGLGNQPQHF
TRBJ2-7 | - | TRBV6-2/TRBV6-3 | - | TGTGCCAGCAGTTACTATGGACAGACCGTGTACGAGCAGTACTTC | CASSYYGQTVYEQYF
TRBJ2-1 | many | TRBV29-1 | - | TGCAGCCTGTGGCTGGGTGAGCAGTTCTTC | CSLWLGEQFF
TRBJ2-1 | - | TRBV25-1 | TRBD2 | TGTGCCAGCAGTGAACTGGGGGTGGCGGCGGGGGAAATTAACTACAATGAGCAGTTCTTC | CASSELGVAAGEINYNEQFF
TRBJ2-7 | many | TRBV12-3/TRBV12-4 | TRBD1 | TGTGCCAGCAGTGGGTTGGACAGGTTTGGCTCCTACGAGCAGTACTTC | CASSGLDRFGSYEQYF
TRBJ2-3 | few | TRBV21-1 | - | TGTGCCAGCAGCAAAGTGCGGGATGCGGGAGATACGCAGTATTTT | CASSKVRDAGDTQYF
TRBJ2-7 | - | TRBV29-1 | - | TGCAGCGCGGGCGGACAATCGGGGGAGCAGTACTTC | CSAGGQSGEQYF
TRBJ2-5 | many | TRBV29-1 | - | TGCAGCGTTGCGAGGGGGGAGACCCAGTACTTC | CSVARGETQYF
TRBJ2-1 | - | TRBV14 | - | TGTGCCAGCAGCCAAGATATACGCAGGAATGAGCAGTTCTTC | CASSQDIRRNEQFF
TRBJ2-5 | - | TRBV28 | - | TGTGCCAGCAGCCCCCGGGACGACCAAGAGACCCAGTACTTC | CASSPRDDQETQYF
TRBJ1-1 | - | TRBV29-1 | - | TGCAGCGTTGGACAGCTCGGCACTGAAGCTTTCTTT | CSVGQLGTEAFF
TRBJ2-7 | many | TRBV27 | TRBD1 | TGTGCCAGCAGTGCCGGAACCGGGACAGGCGACTACGAGCAGTACTTC | CASSAGTGTGDYEQYF
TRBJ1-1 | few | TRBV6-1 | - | TGTGCCAGCGGGGAGACAACGAACACTGAAGCTTTCTTT | CASGETTNTEAFF
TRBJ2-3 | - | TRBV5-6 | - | TGTGCCAGCAGGACCCGGGGTTTCACAGATACGCAGTATTTT | CASRTRGFTDTQYF
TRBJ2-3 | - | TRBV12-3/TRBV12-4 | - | TGTGCCAGCAGGCTCATAGATACGCAGTATTTT | CASRLIDTQYF
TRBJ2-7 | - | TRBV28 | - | TGTGCCAGCATGCAGGGTTACGAGCAGTACTTC | CASMQGYEQYF
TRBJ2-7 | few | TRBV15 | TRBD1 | TGTGCCACCAGCGCCCAAGTCGGACAGGGCTACGAGCAGTACTTC | CATSAQVGQGYEQYF
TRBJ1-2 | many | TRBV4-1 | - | TGCGCCAGCGGCATAGAGCGGGGGCGAAACTATGGCTACACCTTC | CASGIERGRNYGYTF
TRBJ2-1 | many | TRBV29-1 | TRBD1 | TGCAGCGCCGACAGGGCGTCGAATGAGCAGTTCTTC | CSADRASNEQFF
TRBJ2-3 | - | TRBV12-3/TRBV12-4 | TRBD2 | TGTGCCAGCAGTTTTCAGACTAGCGGGATGATAGATACGCAGTATTTT | CASSFQTSGMIDTQYF
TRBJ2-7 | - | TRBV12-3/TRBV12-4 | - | TGTGCCAGCAGTTTGGCAGCGGACATATACGAGCAGTACTTC | CASSLAADIYEQYF
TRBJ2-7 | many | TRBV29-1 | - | TGCAGCGTTGTAGTCTCCAACTCCTACGAGCAGTACTTC | CSVVVSNSYEQYF
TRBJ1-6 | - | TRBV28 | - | TGTGCCAGCAGTTTGTTTGCAGGCCCTTTGAGTTTGGCCCTCCACTTT | CASSLFAGPLSLALHF
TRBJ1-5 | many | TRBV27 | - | TGTGCCAGCAGTTTAGGGGCAGGCAGTCAGCCCCAGCATTTT | CASSLGAGSQPQHF
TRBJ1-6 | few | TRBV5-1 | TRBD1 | TGCGCCAGCCGCGAGACAGGGAATGAGACACCCCTCCACTTT | CASRETGNETPLHF
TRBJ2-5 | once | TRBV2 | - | TGTGCCAGCAGTGGAGGGAGGAAAGGGGAGACCCAGTACTTC | CASSGGRKGETQYF